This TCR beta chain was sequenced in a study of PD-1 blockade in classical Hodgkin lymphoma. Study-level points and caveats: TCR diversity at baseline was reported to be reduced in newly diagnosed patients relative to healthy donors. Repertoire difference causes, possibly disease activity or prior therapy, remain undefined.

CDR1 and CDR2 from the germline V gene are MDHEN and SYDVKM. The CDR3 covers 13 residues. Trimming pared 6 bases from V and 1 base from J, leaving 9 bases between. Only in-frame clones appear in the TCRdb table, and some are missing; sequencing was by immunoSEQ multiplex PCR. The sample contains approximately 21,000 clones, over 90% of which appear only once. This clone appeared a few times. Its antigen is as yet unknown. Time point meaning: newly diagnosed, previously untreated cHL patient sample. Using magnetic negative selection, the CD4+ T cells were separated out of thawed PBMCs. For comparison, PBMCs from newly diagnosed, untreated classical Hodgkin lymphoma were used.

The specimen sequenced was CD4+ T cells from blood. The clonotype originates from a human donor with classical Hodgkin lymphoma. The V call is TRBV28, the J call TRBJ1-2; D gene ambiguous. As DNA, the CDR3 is TGTGCCAGCAGATACAGAGATAACTATGGCTACACCTTC. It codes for CASRYRDNYGYTF.